The 26 T cell receptor beta chains listed next were all sequenced from one sample in a study of T cells in Graves' hyperthyroidism and ophthalmopathy. RNA transcripts yielded amplified TCR beta CDR3 regions. TCR CDR3 underwent first-round RT-PCR with the HTBI primer set. From the multiplex PCR reads, TCRdb called clonotypes with MiXCR, one entry per CDR3 protein. This sample yields hundreds of thousands of distinct CDR3 sequences, of which roughly 37% are seen a single time; over 8% belongs to the top ten. Sequenced material: blood. The receptors come from a man between 18 and 35 years old with Graves' hyperthyroidism.

The chain recombines TRBV7-9 with TRBJ2-2; possible D gene TRBD1, 7 bases. The V and J ends lost 5 bases and 4 bases respectively, with 11 bases between them. The germline V gene has CDR1 SEHNR and CDR2 FQNEAQ (reference sequence). There are 14 residues in the CDR3. The CDR3 DNA reads as TGTGCCAGCAGCGGCGGGACAGCCACCGGGGAGCTGTTTTTT. Amino acid sequence: CASSGGTATGELFF. The whole variable domain, remainder taken from reference TRBV7-9 and TRBJ2-2, is DTGVSQNPRHKITKRGQNVTFRCDPISEHNRLYWYRQTLGQGPEFLTYFQNEAQLEKSRLLSDRFSAERPKGSFSTLEIQRTEQGDSAMYLCASSGGTATGELFFGEGSRLTVL.

This clonotype was seen more than once but under ten times. A junction end diverges from the germline sequence, so it may reflect a read error. The chain uses TRBV5-1 and TRBJ2-2; D unclear. Looked up from germline, CDR1 is SGHRS and CDR2 is YFSETQ. The CDR3 totals 15 residues. CDR3 protein: CASSLDGPVTGELFF. In DNA, the CDR3 is TGCGCCAGCAGTTTGGATGGGCCTGTTACCGGGGAGCTGTTTTTT.

The chain carries TRBV10-3 and TRBJ1-5, with TRBD1 matching over 9 bases. The ends lost 6 bases at V and 11 bases at J; junction bases unmatched: 8. Germline V lookup: CDR1 ENHRY, CDR2 SYGVKD. This CDR3 has 13 amino acids. This chain's CDR3 is CAISGTGRETQHF. CDR3 sequence (DNA): TGTGCCATCAGCGGGACAGGGCGGGAGACCCAGCATTTT.

The chain couples TRBV7-1 to TRBJ2-7, with D tentatively TRBD1 (7 bases). TRBV7-1 is annotated as an ORF whose role is uncertain. The CDR3 totals 15 residues. The V gene lost 6 bases and the J gene lost 0 bases, with 15 bases spanning the gap. Written as DNA, the CDR3 is TGTGCCAGCAGGTCGACAGGGAGGAGCTCCTACGAGCAGTACTTC. The encoded protein is CASRSTGRSSYEQYF.

Remarks on this clonotype: The junction and the germline gene differ at one end; a read error may be behind it. CDR3 nucleotide sequence: TGCGCCAGCAGCCCAGGGCAGACTGCAACTAATGAAAAACTGTTTTTT. Translation gives CASSPGQTATNEKLFF. The chain uses TRBV5-8 and TRBJ1-4; weak D call: TRBD1 (5 bases). This CDR3 spans 16 amino acids. Looked up from germline, CDR1 is SGHTS and CDR2 is YDEGEE.

The V and J genes are TRBV19 and TRBJ1-2; TRBD1 matches at 11 bases. CDR3 length: 15 residues. The J segment lost 4 bases and the V segment lost 3 bases, leaving 4 bases of the junction unmatched. Germline V lookup: CDR1 LNHDA, CDR2 SQIVND (reference sequence). CDR3 in DNA: TGTGCCAGTAGTATTGGGACAGGGGGTGGCTATGGCTACACCTTC. Translating it yields CASSIGTGGGYGYTF.

This chain uses TRBV7-3 with TRBJ2-2; 9 bases line up with TRBD2. V dropped 2 bases and J dropped 1; count of bases not matched to a gene: 20. The V gene's germline CDR1 is SGHTA and CDR2 FQGTGA. This CDR3 has 22 amino acids. The CDR3: CASSLLVSRGGRAALNTGELFF. The CDR3 nucleotides read TGTGCCAGCAGCTTACTGGTGTCAAGGGGCGGGAGGGCCGCTCTGAACACCGGGGAGCTGTTTTTT.

This clonotype was seen many times. The V call is TRBV10-2, the J call TRBJ2-5; D might be TRBD1 or TRBD2, each matching 5 bases. CDR3 length equals 14 residues. Germline V gives CDR1 WSHSY, CDR2 SAAADI. Trimming left V 6 bases short and J 4 bases short, with 15 bases between. CDR3 sequence reads: CASRRKTGLETQYF. CDR3 DNA: TGCGCCAGCAGGAGGAAGACGGGGCTAGAGACCCAGTACTTC.

The chain combines TRBV7-2 with TRBJ2-5; D is perhaps TRBD1 or TRBD2 (5 bases each). There are 14 residues in the CDR3. Germline-derived CDR1 and CDR2 are SGHTA and FQGNSA. V was clipped by 5 bases and J by 1 base, with 11 bases between them. In DNA, the CDR3 is TGTGCCAGCAGCATCCGGGACCTCCAAGAGACCCAGTACTTC. Encoded protein: CASSIRDLQETQYF.

The rearrangement uses TRBV7-2 and TRBJ2-7; maybe TRBD2 (6 bases). The CDR3 spans 15 residues. Germline loops: CDR1 SGHTA, CDR2 FQGNSA. Trimming shortened V by 3 bases and J by 7 bases, and 19 bases separated the two germline ends. CDR3 amino acids: CASSFRDGDFTEQYF. CDR3 DNA: TGTGCCAGCAGCTTCCGCGACGGGGACTTTACAGAGCAGTACTTC.

This clonotype was found many times. The chain combines TRBV7-9 with TRBJ1-1, with D hard to call. This CDR3 is 14 amino acids long. Looked up from germline, CDR1 is SEHNR and CDR2 is FQNEAQ (reference sequence). V lost 4 bases and J 1 base, leaving 10 bases between the germline ends. CDR3 residues: CASSSIRTNTEAFF. The CDR3, as DNA: TGTGCCAGCAGCTCTATAAGGACGAACACTGAAGCTTTCTTT.

The chain couples TRBV5-4 to TRBJ2-7; D is possibly TRBD2 (5 bases). The germline gives CDR1 SGHNT, CDR2 YYREEE (reference sequence). This CDR3 contains 14 residues. V was pared by 9 bases and J by 3 bases, with 19 bases between. CDR3 in amino acids: CATSGRTDFYEQYF. Written as DNA, the CDR3 is TGTGCCACCTCAGGTAGGACGGACTTCTACGAGCAGTACTTC.

In regard to this clonotype: One end of the junction varies from germline; a read error may be responsible. This sequence joins TRBV2 and TRBJ1-2; D is unresolved. The CDR3 has 13 residues. The germline CDR1 and CDR2 sequences are SNHLY and FYNNEI. CDR3 amino acids: CASSRTRDYGYTF. CDR3 bases: TGCGCCAGCAGTCGGACCCGGGACTATGGCTACACCTTC.

This clonotype has just a few counts. This rearrangement joins TRBV7-9 to TRBJ2-2; 8 bases fit TRBD1. V shed 1 base, J shed 0 bases, and the junction held 7 bases outside the gene matches. Per the germline V gene, CDR1 is SEHNR and CDR2 is FQNEAQ (reference sequence). The CDR3 is 18 amino acids. CDR3 loop: CASSLEQGGEANTGELFF. The CDR3 DNA reads TGTGCCAGCAGCTTAGAACAGGGGGGAGAAGCGAACACCGGGGAGCTGTTTTTT.

This clonotype was seen repeatedly, ten times or more. The chain carries TRBV10-3 and TRBJ1-2; 7 bases align to TRBD1. This CDR3 comprises 15 residues. Germline CDR1 and CDR2: ENHRY and SYGVKD. With V trimmed by 0 bases and J by 5 bases, 6 bases remained unmatched. CDR3 DNA: TGTGCCATCAGTGAGTCGGGCAGGGGGTCTTATGGCTACACCTTC. It codes for CAISESGRGSYGYTF.

The chain has TRBV14 and TRBJ2-7, with TRBD2 matching over 11 bases. With 1 base clipped from V and 5 bases from J, the junction kept 16 bases outside the gene matches. The CDR3 is 19 amino acids. CDR1 SGHDN and CDR2 FVKESK come from the germline V gene. The CDR3 region is CASSQGGFRVSGRADEQYF. CDR3 in DNA: TGTGCCAGCAGCCAAGGTGGTTTCAGGGTTAGCGGGAGGGCCGACGAGCAGTACTTC.

This clonotype has at least ten counts. The chain is built from TRBV10-3 and TRBJ1-6; D unresolved. There are 16 residues in the CDR3. Deletions cut 2 bases from V and 8 bases from J, with 16 bases between. CDR1 is ENHRY, CDR2 SYGVKD, per germline. As DNA, the CDR3 is TGTGCCATCAGTGAGCCGGGCCCCCCGGCCCATTCACCCCTCCACTTT. This codes for CAISEPGPPAHSPLHF.

This clonotype was detected ten times or more. The chain couples TRBV9 to TRBJ1-2, with TRBD1 as a possible D gene (6 bases). CDR3 length: 13 residues. V gave up 3 bases and J gave up 6 bases, with 12 bases separating them. Germline loops: CDR1 SGDLS, CDR2 YYNGEE. CDR3 loop: CASSAGALDGYTF. DNA for the CDR3: TGTGCCAGCAGCGCAGGGGCCTTGGATGGCTACACCTTC.

This clonotype was counted only a few times. The chain links TRBV6-5 to TRBJ2-7; 8 bases match TRBD1. CDR1 is MNHEY, CDR2 SVGAGI, per germline. The CDR3 totals 14 residues. The ends lost 6 bases at V and 4 bases at J; junction bases unmatched: 8. The DNA for the CDR3 is TGTGCCAGCAGACGAGGGGGACAGGAATACGAGCAGTACTTC. This gives the protein CASRRGGQEYEQYF.

A few counts support this clonotype. Here the CDR3 reads CASSFLDRDNTGELFF. The CDR3 DNA reads as TGTGCCAGCAGCTTTCTAGACAGGGACAACACCGGGGAGCTGTTTTTT. The chain combines TRBV7-6 with TRBJ2-2, with 7 bases lining up with TRBD1. The CDR3 is 16 residues long. The germline CDR1 and CDR2 sequences are SGHVS and FNYEAQ. With 3 bases clipped from V and 2 bases from J, the junction kept 6 bases outside the gene matches.

At least ten counts were recorded for this clonotype. The rearrangement links TRBV7-9 to TRBJ2-7; tentative D call: TRBD2 (5 bases). V lost 8 bases and J lost 2, with 10 bases in between. The CDR3 has 12 residues. In germline, CDR1 is SEHNR, CDR2 FQNEAQ (reference sequence). DNA of the CDR3: TGTGCCAGCGCCGGGAAGGCCTACGAGCAGTACTTC. This gives the protein CASAGKAYEQYF.

The rearrangement joins TRBV2 to TRBJ1-5; TRBD1 is a possible D gene (5 bases). Trimming stripped 4 bases from V and 5 bases from J, with 18 bases between. CDR1 and CDR2 (germline): SNHLY, FYNNEI. The CDR3 totals 16 residues. The DNA of the CDR3 is TGTGCCAGCAGTGGGACGGGGACGCCGAGGGATCAGCCCCAGCATTTT. The encoded protein is CASSGTGTPRDQPQHF.

V gene TRBV20-1 combines with J gene TRBJ2-7; 8 nucleotides match TRBD1. The CDR3 covers 13 residues. V lost 6 bases to trimming and J lost 3 bases; unmatched junction nucleotides: 7. CDR1 and CDR2 (germline): DFQATT, SNEGSKA (reference sequence). The CDR3 protein is CSADRVASYEQYF. The CDR3 nucleotides are TGCAGTGCGGACAGGGTGGCAAGCTACGAGCAGTACTTC.

The V and J genes are TRBV7-9 and TRBJ1-2, with 8 bases lining up with TRBD1. The CDR3 is 14 amino acids. V lost 5 bases to trimming and J lost 2 bases; unmatched junction nucleotides: 4. CDR1 and CDR2 from the germline V gene are SEHNR and FQNEAQ (reference sequence). The CDR3 DNA is TGTGCCAGCAGCCACAGGGGGGGGAACTATGGCTACACCTTC. Its protein is CASSHRGGNYGYTF.

This clonotype was observed many times. The chain has TRBV20-1 and TRBJ1-2, with D unclear. V was trimmed by 3 bases and J by 7 bases, leaving 12 bases between them. The germline CDR1 and CDR2 sequences are DFQATT and SNEGSKA (reference sequence). This CDR3 spans 12 amino acids. Written as DNA, the CDR3 is TGCAGTGCTAGGGCGGAGATACGTGGCTACACCTTC. Its translation: CSARAEIRGYTF.

The sample holds many counts of this clonotype. V and J are TRBV7-9 and TRBJ2-5; 9 nucleotides align to TRBD1. V was pared by 4 bases and J by 4 bases, with 4 bases of the junction left unmatched. The germline V gene has CDR1 SEHNR and CDR2 FQNEAQ (reference sequence). The CDR3 has 14 amino acids. CDR3 sequence (DNA): TGTGCCAGCAGCTGGGACAGGGAGGGAGAGACCCAGTACTTC. Translating gives CASSWDREGETQYF.